What follows are 20 T cell receptor beta chains derived from one specimen sequenced in a study of T cells in Graves' hyperthyroidism and ophthalmopathy. Amplification yielded TCR beta CDR3 regions, with RNA transcripts as the source. The study used the HTBI primer set for a first-round RT-PCR of the TCR CDR3. A single record per CDR3 protein comes from TCRdb applying MiXCR to the multiplex PCR reads. This table holds about 420,000 distinct CDR3 sequences, 15% to 19% found once. The sequencing input was blood. These receptors originate from a woman between 18 and 29 years old with Graves' hyperthyroidism.

The sample holds many counts of this clonotype. The V call is TRBV3-1, the J call TRBJ1-2, with D possibly being TRBD1 (5 bases). Trimming took off 4 bases at V and 1 base at J, with 10 bases between the two ends. Germline V CDR1 and CDR2: LGHDT, YNNKEL (reference sequence). The CDR3 totals 14 residues. In nucleotides, the CDR3 is TGTGCCAGCAGCCGGAGGGGTGTTAACTATGGCTACACCTTC. Translation gives CASSRRGVNYGYTF.

The table lists this clonotype with many counts. The CDR3 loop reads CATSDRGYGYTF. For the CDR3, the DNA is TGTGCCACCAGTGATAGAGGGTATGGCTACACCTTC. This chain links TRBV24-1 with TRBJ1-2; D gene uncertain. The CDR3 is 12 amino acids. Germline values: CDR1 KGHDR, CDR2 SFDVKD. Trimming shortened V by 3 bases and J by 5 bases, and 6 bases separated the two germline ends.

This clonotype was counted ten times or more. The V and J genes are TRBV7-3 and TRBJ2-5, with D perhaps TRBD2 (7 bases). Germline CDR1 reads SGHTA; CDR2 reads FQGTGA. CDR3 length: 15 amino acids. Trimming removed 5 bases from V and 2 bases from J, with 15 bases in between. Written as DNA, the CDR3 is TGTGCCAGCAGCGAAACGGGGGGCCGGCAAGAGACCCAGTACTTC. Protein: CASSETGGRQETQYF.

The gene calls are TRBV3-1 and TRBJ2-2; D remains ambiguous. Trimming stripped 1 base from V and 5 bases from J, with 11 bases between. Looked up from germline, CDR1 is LGHDT and CDR2 is YNNKEL (reference sequence). The CDR3 is 15 residues long. For the CDR3, the DNA is TGTGCCAGCAGCCAAGGGTTGGGTGGAACCGGGGAGCTGTTTTTT. Translating gives CASSQGLGGTGELFF.

The genes are TRBV5-6 and TRBJ1-2, with 10 bases identical to TRBD1. Germline V CDR1 and CDR2: SGHDT, YYEEEE. This CDR3 spans 15 amino acids. V lost 4 bases to trimming and J lost 3 bases; unmatched junction nucleotides: 6. This CDR3 reads CASSGGQGTHYGYTF. CDR3 DNA: TGTGCCAGCAGCGGGGGACAGGGGACTCACTATGGCTACACCTTC.

This clonotype was counted many times. This sequence joins TRBV7-3 and TRBJ1-6; a weak D match, TRBD1 (6 bases). V gave up 2 bases and J gave up 9 bases, with 8 bases separating them. This CDR3 is 13 amino acids long. In germline, CDR1 is SGHTA, CDR2 FQGTGA. In DNA, the CDR3 is TGTGCCAGCAGCTTAGACAGGAGTTCACCCCTCCACTTT. Its protein is CASSLDRSSPLHF.

This clonotype was observed many times. The CDR3: CASSYDSSDNEQFF. The CDR3 nucleotides read TGTGCCAGCAGTTACGACAGTTCCGACAATGAGCAGTTCTTC. The chain joins TRBV28 to TRBJ2-1; maybe TRBD1 (5 bases). From germline, CDR1 is MDHEN and CDR2 SYDVKM. V lost 4 bases and J 5 bases, leaving 12 bases between the germline ends. This CDR3 is built from 14 residues.

This clonotype was detected many times. The rearrangement uses TRBV5-1 and TRBJ2-5, with 8 bases lining up with TRBD1. The germline V gene has CDR1 SGHRS and CDR2 YFSETQ. The CDR3 spans 14 residues. V dropped 4 bases and J dropped 3; count of bases not matched to a gene: 5. DNA for the CDR3: TGCGCCAGCAGCCGGCAGGACAGGGAAGAGACCCAGTACTTC. Protein: CASSRQDREETQYF.

This clonotype showed up many times. The chain has TRBV24-1 and TRBJ2-7; tentative D call: TRBD2 (6 bases). The CDR3 has 12 residues. The germline V gene has CDR1 KGHDR and CDR2 SFDVKD. V lost 4 bases and J 5 bases, leaving 8 bases between the germline ends. DNA for the CDR3: TGTGCCACCAGTGAGGGGGGACACGAGCAGTACTTC. Protein: CATSEGGHEQYF.

This clonotype was counted at least ten times. V gene TRBV7-2 combines with J gene TRBJ2-7; TRBD1 agrees at 10 bases. The junction had 7 bases not matched to a gene; V was cut back by 5 bases and J by 6 bases. The CDR3 runs to 14 residues. Germline assignment: CDR1 SGHTA and CDR2 FQGNSA. This CDR3 is CASSLFRQGAEQYF. Here the CDR3 DNA reads TGTGCCAGCAGCCTATTCCGACAGGGGGCCGAGCAGTACTTC.

The table lists this clonotype with many counts. The junction departs from the called germline gene at one end, perhaps through a read error. This chain joins TRBV12-3 or TRBV12-4 and TRBJ1-1; tentatively, D is TRBD1 (5 bases). The CDR3 spans 14 residues. This CDR3 is CASSLRGENTEAFF. The CDR3 region has the DNA TGCGCCAGCAGCTTGAGGGGAGAGAACACTGAAGCTTTCTTT.

This clonotype was counted at least ten times. The V and J genes are TRBV6-1 and TRBJ2-1; maybe TRBD1 (5 bases). Germline V lookup: CDR1 MNHNS, CDR2 SASEGT. The V gene lost 9 bases and the J gene lost 9 bases, with 9 bases spanning the gap. This CDR3 has 10 amino acids. As DNA, the CDR3 is TGTGCCAGTGGGGCCGGTGAGCAGTTCTTC. It codes for CASGAGEQFF.

This clonotype was picked up many times. The chain uses TRBV7-2 and TRBJ2-1; D is unresolved. Between the trimmed V and J ends, which lost 2 bases and 10 bases, there was a span of 12 bases. This CDR3 has 13 residues. Germline loops: CDR1 SGHTA, CDR2 FQGNSA. CDR3 loop: CASSLNRRREQFF. The CDR3 nucleotides are TGTGCCAGCAGCTTAAATCGACGGCGGGAGCAGTTCTTC.

The chain links TRBV4-1 to TRBJ1-4; maybe TRBD1 (5 bases). V dropped 4 bases and J dropped 1 base, with 16 bases sitting between them. CDR1 and CDR2 (germline): MGHRA, YSYEKL. This CDR3 region has 17 residues. CDR3 DNA: TGCGCCAGCAGCCCGGGACGGAGGACCCGAACTAATGAAAAACTGTTTTTT. Translating it yields CASSPGRRTRTNEKLFF.

This clonotype was seen once. CDR3 nucleotide sequence: TGTGCCAGCAGTTACGGCTGGACCGGGGAGCTGTTTTTT. Its translation is CASSYGWTGELFF. This chain joins TRBV6-5 and TRBJ2-2; no clear D. The CDR3 is 13 amino acids. The germline V gene has CDR1 MNHEY and CDR2 SVGAGI. V gave up 2 bases and J gave up 5 bases, with 6 bases separating them.

The chain has TRBV7-8 and TRBJ2-1, with 14 bases that match TRBD2. V was clipped by 2 bases and J by 7 bases; unmatched bases: 19. Germline V gene data show CDR1 as SGHVS and CDR2 as FQNEAQ. This CDR3 has 21 residues. CDR3 in DNA: TGTGCCAGCAGCTTAACTCCGGGACTAGCGGGAGTTCTATCCAGGGGGAATGAGCAGTTCTTC. Protein product: CASSLTPGLAGVLSRGNEQFF.

A single count supports this clonotype. This rearrangement joins TRBV3-1 to TRBJ2-1; 7 bases match TRBD2. Germline V gene sequence: CDR1 LGHDT, CDR2 YNNKEL (reference sequence). V shed 0 bases and J 1 base; nucleotides not matched to a gene: 6. The CDR3 spans 17 residues. The CDR3 reads CASSQDWLAASYNEQFF. The CDR3 bases are TGTGCCAGCAGCCAAGATTGGCTAGCGGCGTCCTACAATGAGCAGTTCTTC.

This clonotype was picked up many times. The V call is TRBV6-1, the J call TRBJ2-3, with TRBD2 matching over 9 bases. From germline, CDR1 is MNHNS and CDR2 SASEGT. J lost 1 base, V lost 0 bases, and 11 bases had no gene match. The CDR3 contains 19 residues. CDR3 coding DNA: TGTGCCAGCAGTGAAGCGGGTGGGGAGCGGGGGGTAGGCACAGATACGCAGTATTTT. Protein sequence: CASSEAGGERGVGTDTQYF.

This chain links TRBV12-3 or TRBV12-4 with TRBJ2-5; 11 nucleotides line up with TRBD2. The CDR3 is made up of 14 amino acids. J was trimmed by 4 bases and V by 7 bases; bases with no gene match: 5. The CDR3 protein is CASTLAGGGETQYF. CDR3 sequence (DNA): TGTGCCAGCACCCTAGCGGGGGGCGGAGAGACCCAGTACTTC.

J is TRBJ2-5 and V is TRBV19; D tentatively reads TRBD1 or TRBD2 (6 bases each). Between the trimmed V and J ends, which lost 3 bases and 3 bases, there was a span of 14 bases. The CDR3 is 15 amino acids. The germline V gene encodes CDR1 LNHDA and CDR2 SQIVND (reference sequence). CDR3 residues: CASSMTSGAEETQYF. CDR3 coding DNA: TGTGCCAGTAGTATGACGTCGGGGGCAGAAGAGACCCAGTACTTC.